Following are 31 T cell receptor beta chains from one sample sequenced in a study of CD8+ T cells in alopecia areata (dated by TCRdb to 2016 to 2019). The treatment or condition label, read with the paper, signifies: oral pan-JAK inhibitor, 5-10 mg twice daily. The receptor library was made with the immunoSEQ multiplex PCR assay. For TCR sequencing, RNA was extracted from every sample and reverse transcribed into cDNA to serve as template. Imported from immuneACCESS, the table was reduced by TCRdb to in-frame sequences with V and J called. These copies leave out some clones; in studies compared against another copy, an unresolved V gene accounts for under half, and the cause of the remainder is not known. The sample table records about 260,000 clones; 60% of these occur just once. 0.75% to 0.95% of the sample is taken by the ten largest. The source material was CD4+ T cells sorted from blood, sampled between weeks 51 and 54, from a patient treated with tofacitinib. These receptors all come from a human donor with alopecia areata.

The chain employs TRBV7-2 and TRBJ2-2, with no clear D. The V gene lost 5 bases and the J gene lost 5 bases, with 12 bases spanning the gap. CDR3 length: 14 amino acids. Germline-derived CDR1 and CDR2 are SGHTA and FQGNSA. Here the CDR3 reads CASSPPPETGELFF. In nucleotides, the CDR3 is TGTGCCAGCAGCCCTCCCCCTGAAACCGGGGAGCTGTTTTTT. The variable domain in full, with the rest retrieved from reference TRBV7-2 and TRBJ2-2, is GAGVSQSPSNKVTEKGKDVELRCDPISGHTALYWYRQSLGQGLEFLIYFQGNSAPDKSGLPSDRFSAERTGGSVSTLTIQRTQQEDSAVYLCASSPPPETGELFFGEGSRLTVL.

J is TRBJ2-5 and V is TRBV29-1; no definite D call. V lost 2 bases, J lost 2 bases, and 6 bases lay in between. The CDR3 consists of 12 residues. In germline, CDR1 is SQVTM, CDR2 ANQGSEA. As DNA, the CDR3 is TGCAGCGTTGAACTGGTTCAAGAGACCCAGTACTTC. Translating it yields CSVELVQETQYF.

This chain links TRBV29-1 with TRBJ2-7; D possibly corresponds to TRBD1 (6 bases). Germline CDR1 SQVTM, CDR2 ANQGSEA. Trimming removed 8 bases at V and 4 bases at J, with 15 bases between. CDR3 length equals 12 residues. The CDR3 DNA sequence: TGCAGCTCACTAGACAGGAATTACGAGCAGTACTTC. This codes for CSSLDRNYEQYF.

This chain connects TRBV5-4 to TRBJ2-1, with D uncertain. Between the trimmed V and J ends, which lost 0 bases and 3 bases, there was a span of 10 bases. The CDR3 length is 15 residues. CDR1 and CDR2 from the germline V gene are SGHNT and YYREEE (reference sequence). Written as DNA, the CDR3 is TGTGCCAGCAGCTTGGAAAGAAGATTCTACAATGAGCAGTTCTTC. Its translation is CASSLERRFYNEQFF.

The V call is TRBV27, the J call TRBJ2-5; TRBD2 matches 9 bases. This CDR3 contains 15 residues. The trim removed 6 bases at V and 4 bases at J, leaving 9 bases unmatched. Germline CDR1 and CDR2: MNHEY and SMNVEV (reference sequence). The CDR3 region is CASRALAGLGETQYF. CDR3 DNA: TGTGCCAGCAGAGCACTAGCGGGCCTCGGAGAGACCCAGTACTTC.

The rearrangement uses TRBV7-3 and TRBJ2-6; D may be TRBD2 (6 bases). Trimming removed 5 bases at V and 0 bases at J, with 8 bases between. Germline V gene sequence: CDR1 SGHTA, CDR2 FQGTGA. The CDR3 contains 15 residues. The CDR3 region has the DNA TGTGCCAGCAGCCCGCGGGGCTCTGGGGCCAACGTCCTGACTTTC. It translates to CASSPRGSGANVLTF.

The V gene is TRBV30, the J gene TRBJ1-2; D gene uncertain. Germline V gene data show CDR1 as GTSNPN and CDR2 as SVGIG (reference sequence). The CDR3 loop spans 14 amino acids. V lost 5 bases to trimming and J lost 1 base, with 14 bases between them. The CDR3 sequence: CAWGGSQVNYGYTF. DNA of the CDR3: TGTGCCTGGGGCGGTTCCCAGGTTAACTATGGCTACACCTTC.

This chain links TRBV29-1 with TRBJ2-3; no clear D. The length of the CDR3 is 13 residues. Germline lookup yields CDR1 SQVTM and CDR2 ANQGSEA. Deletions cut 6 bases from V and 2 bases from J, with 12 bases between. Here the CDR3 DNA reads TGCAGCGTGCCTGCAGGATCCACAGATACGCAGTATTTT. It encodes CSVPAGSTDTQYF.

The J gene is TRBJ2-1, the V gene TRBV5-1; unclear D gene. V lost 4 bases and J lost 10, with 15 bases in between. This CDR3 region has 13 residues. Germline V gives CDR1 SGHRS, CDR2 YFSETQ. CDR3 sequence reads: CASSPMAYPEQFF. CDR3 bases: TGCGCCAGCAGCCCAATGGCATACCCAGAGCAGTTCTTC. The entire variable domain, with the rest obtained from reference TRBV5-1 and TRBJ2-1, is as follows: KAGVTQTPRYLIKTRGQQVTLSCSPISGHRSVSWYQQTPGQGLQFLFEYFSETQRNKGNFPGRFSGRQFSNSRSEMNVSTLELGDSALYLCASSPMAYPEQFFGPGTRLTVL.

The chain couples TRBV21-1 to TRBJ2-5; TRBD1, as called in the table, went unchecked against the DNA. TRBV21-1 counts as a pseudogene. This CDR3 contains 15 residues. The CDR3 DNA is TGTGCCAGCAGCCCTCCAATGGGACAGAAAGAGACCCAGTACTTC. This codes for CASSPPMGQKETQYF.

CDR3: CASSPRRVNTEAFF. In nucleotides, the CDR3 is TGTGCCAGCTCACCACGGAGGGTGAACACTGAAGCTTTCTTT. The chain recombines TRBV18 with TRBJ1-1; no definite D call. Germline CDR1 is KGHSH and CDR2 is LQKENI. The CDR3 extends over 14 amino acids. V lost 1 base and J lost 0, with 6 bases in between. Looking up the rest from reference TRBV18 and TRBJ1-1 gives the full variable domain: NAGVMQNPRHLVRRRGQEARLRCSPMKGHSHVYWYRQLPEEGLKFMVYLQKENIIDESGMPKERFSAEFPKEGPSILRIQQVVRGDSAAYFCASSPRRVNTEAFFGQGTRLTVV.

This clone was counted a single time. CDR3 in DNA: TGTGCCAGCAGGACTGACTCTGATACGCAGTATTTT. It specifies CASRTDSDTQYF. V and J are TRBV7-2 and TRBJ2-3; unclear D gene. CDR3 length equals 12 residues. Germline assignment: CDR1 SGHTA and CDR2 FQGNSA. V was shortened by 6 bases and J by 6 bases, with 10 bases between the two germline ends.

The CDR3, as DNA: TGTGCCAGCAGACCAGGGGGAGCACAGACCCAGTACTTC. Its translation is CASRPGGAQTQYF. The rearrangement uses TRBV5-6 and TRBJ2-5; 7 bases are shared with TRBD1. The CDR3 runs 13 residues. Trimming cost V 5 bases and J 6 bases; bases outside gene matches: 7. The germline gives CDR1 SGHDT, CDR2 YYEEEE.

In this sample, this clone turned up once. The rearrangement links TRBV5-1 to TRBJ2-3; TRBD1 matches 8 bases. With V trimmed by 2 bases and J by 0 bases, 2 bases remained unmatched. Germline CDR1 reads SGHRS; CDR2 reads YFSETQ. There are 15 residues in the CDR3. DNA for the CDR3: TGCGCCAGCAGCTTCGACAGGGGAAGCACAGATACGCAGTATTTT. Encoded protein: CASSFDRGSTDTQYF.

CDR3 amino acids: CASSYSGRAAFF. The CDR3 DNA follows: TGTGCCAGCAGTTACTCGGGCAGGGCCGCTTTCTTT. J is TRBJ1-1 and V is TRBV6-6, with TRBD1 as a possible D gene (5 bases). CDR1 is MNHNY, CDR2 SVGAGI, per germline (reference sequence). V was cut by 0 bases and J by 11 bases, with 10 bases left in between. This CDR3 spans 12 amino acids.

The chain is built from TRBV4-1 and TRBJ1-1, with D hard to call. The CDR3 runs 14 residues. Germline V lookup: CDR1 MGHRA, CDR2 YSYEKL. Trimming cost V 4 bases and J 4 bases, with 13 bases left between them. The CDR3 region is CASSPADLITEAFF. The DNA of the CDR3 is TGCGCCAGCAGCCCTGCGGACCTAATCACTGAAGCTTTCTTT.

The chain is built from TRBV4-3 and TRBJ2-1; no definite D call. Trimming left V 2 bases short and J 5 bases short, with 10 bases between. In germline, CDR1 is LGHNA, CDR2 YSLEER. The CDR3 is 14 amino acids. The DNA of the CDR3 is TGCGCCAGCAGCCAATTGCGTGGGCACAATGAGCAGTTCTTC. Amino acid sequence: CASSQLRGHNEQFF.

This chain joins TRBV7-9 and TRBJ2-5; 8 bases agree with TRBD1. J was trimmed by 0 bases and V by 4 bases; bases with no gene match: 7. Germline assignment: CDR1 SEHNR and CDR2 FQNEAQ (reference sequence). This CDR3 has 16 residues. Written as DNA, the CDR3 is TGTGCCAGCAGCTCGATGGACAGGGCGTACCAAGAGACCCAGTACTTC. This encodes CASSSMDRAYQETQYF. Using reference TRBV7-9 and TRBJ2-5 for the parts outside the CDR3, the full variable domain is DTGVSQNPRHKITKRGQNVTFRCDPISEHNRLYWYRQTLGQGPEFLTYFQNEAQLEKSRLLSDRFSAERPKGSFSTLEIQRTEQGDSAMYLCASSSMDRAYQETQYFGPGTRLLVL.

This clone was observed a handful of times. V usage is TRBV7-2 and J usage is TRBJ2-7; 7 nucleotides agree with TRBD1. V was pared by 5 bases and J by 13 bases, with 11 bases of the junction left unmatched. The length of the CDR3 is 12 residues. Germline V gene data show CDR1 as SGHTA and CDR2 as FQGNSA. The CDR3 region has the DNA TGTGCCAGCAGCACCGGGACAGCCGCCCCCTACTTC. Translating gives CASSTGTAAPYF.

The chain joins TRBV7-2 to TRBJ2-5; D unclear. Germline loops: CDR1 SGHTA, CDR2 FQGNSA. The CDR3 is 13 residues long. Trimming left V 5 bases short and J 5 bases short, with 12 bases between. CDR3: CASSPRRGETQYF. The CDR3 bases are TGTGCCAGCAGCCCGCGACGCGGCGAGACCCAGTACTTC.

This rearrangement joins TRBV7-2 to TRBJ2-5; the D gene is possibly TRBD2 (6 bases). The germline gives CDR1 SGHTA, CDR2 FQGNSA. V lost 5 bases to trimming and J lost 7 bases, with 23 bases between them. This CDR3 region has 16 residues. The CDR3 nucleotides are TGTGCCAGCAGCCCCGGGGTTAGCGGCCATGGTGGGACCCAGTACTTC. Translating gives CASSPGVSGHGGTQYF.

This chain connects TRBV6-5 to TRBJ1-2; a weak D match, TRBD1 (6 bases). This CDR3 spans 13 amino acids. Trimming pared 5 bases from V and 6 bases from J, leaving 13 bases between. Germline CDR1 MNHEY, CDR2 SVGAGI. CDR3 bases: TGTGCCAGCAGTGTCAGGGGTTGGGATGGCTACACCTTC. Amino acids: CASSVRGWDGYTF.

This clone was found once. The genes are TRBV5-1 and TRBJ2-7; D call uncertain. Germline CDR1 reads SGHRS; CDR2 reads YFSETQ. CDR3 length: 14 residues. Between the trimmed V and J ends, which lost 0 bases and 2 bases, there was a span of 9 bases. CDR3 sequence (DNA): TGCGCCAGCAGCTTGGCGGGCAGTACCTACGAGCAGTACTTC. It encodes CASSLAGSTYEQYF.

The sample holds a few counts of this clone. The chain combines TRBV29-1 with TRBJ2-4, with TRBD1 matching 10 bases. CDR3 length: 13 amino acids. Germline CDR1 and CDR2: SQVTM and ANQGSEA. J lost 6 bases, V lost 5 bases, and 4 bases had no gene match. The DNA of the CDR3 is TGCAGCGTTAGACAGGGGGCGGGAAACATTCAGTACTTC. Protein: CSVRQGAGNIQYF.

The chain uses TRBV30 and TRBJ1-4, with TRBD1 as a possible D gene (5 bases). The CDR3 extends over 14 amino acids. V dropped 4 bases and J dropped 7 bases, with 16 bases sitting between them. Germline values: CDR1 GTSNPN, CDR2 SVGIG (reference sequence). Written as DNA, the CDR3 is TGTGCCTGGACCCCTTGGGGACGCTCTGAAAAACTGTTTTTT. Protein sequence: CAWTPWGRSEKLFF.

The chain employs TRBV30 and TRBJ2-3, with TRBD2 matching over 14 bases. Germline trimming cut 0 bases from V and 10 bases from J; bases unmatched to any gene: 9. The CDR3 is 16 residues long. CDR1 is GTSNPN, CDR2 SVGIG, per germline (reference sequence). The CDR3 loop reads CAWSVGTSGGLDAQYF. The CDR3 coding sequence is TGTGCCTGGAGTGTCGGGACTAGCGGGGGCCTTGATGCGCAGTATTTT.

The CDR3 loop is CASNGGLTDTQYF. CDR3 coding DNA: TGTGCCTCGAACGGGGGTTTAACAGATACGCAGTATTTT. This chain connects TRBV30 to TRBJ2-3, with D maybe TRBD2 (6 bases). Between the trimmed V and J ends, which lost 7 bases and 3 bases, there was a span of 14 bases. The CDR3 extends over 13 amino acids. The germline V gene has CDR1 GTSNPN and CDR2 SVGIG (reference sequence).

V is TRBV30 and J is TRBJ2-2; D might be TRBD1 (6 bases). V was clipped by 0 bases and J by 4 bases, with 18 bases between them. This CDR3 is 17 amino acids long. Germline loops: CDR1 GTSNPN, CDR2 SVGIG (reference sequence). DNA for the CDR3: TGTGCCTGGAGTGTGGACGAATCAACAGGGATCACCGGGGAGCTGTTTTTT. Amino acids: CAWSVDESTGITGELFF.

This chain joins TRBV4-1 and TRBJ2-3; D gene uncertain. Germline loops: CDR1 MGHRA, CDR2 YSYEKL. V was cut by 1 base and J by 0 bases, with 5 bases left in between. This CDR3 spans 14 amino acids. CDR3 amino acids: CASSQGLSTDTQYF. The CDR3 DNA sequence: TGCGCCAGCAGCCAAGGATTGAGCACAGATACGCAGTATTTT.

J is TRBJ2-3 and V is TRBV29-1, with 7 bases matching TRBD1. Per the germline V gene, CDR1 is SQVTM and CDR2 is ANQGSEA. The CDR3 contains 15 residues. V gave up 5 bases and J gave up 6 bases; unmatched junction bases: 14. CDR3 DNA sequence: TGCAGCGTTTCATCAGGGACAGCCGATACGGATACGCAGTATTTT. Translated, it gives CSVSSGTADTDTQYF.

The gene calls are TRBV10-3 and TRBJ2-5; 7 bases are a match to TRBD1. The V segment lost 5 bases and the J segment 3 bases; nucleotides outside the gene matches: 0. In germline, CDR1 is ENHRY, CDR2 SYGVKD. The CDR3 runs to 12 residues. The CDR3: CAISTGEETQYF. The CDR3 nucleotides are TGTGCCATCAGTACAGGGGAAGAGACCCAGTACTTC.